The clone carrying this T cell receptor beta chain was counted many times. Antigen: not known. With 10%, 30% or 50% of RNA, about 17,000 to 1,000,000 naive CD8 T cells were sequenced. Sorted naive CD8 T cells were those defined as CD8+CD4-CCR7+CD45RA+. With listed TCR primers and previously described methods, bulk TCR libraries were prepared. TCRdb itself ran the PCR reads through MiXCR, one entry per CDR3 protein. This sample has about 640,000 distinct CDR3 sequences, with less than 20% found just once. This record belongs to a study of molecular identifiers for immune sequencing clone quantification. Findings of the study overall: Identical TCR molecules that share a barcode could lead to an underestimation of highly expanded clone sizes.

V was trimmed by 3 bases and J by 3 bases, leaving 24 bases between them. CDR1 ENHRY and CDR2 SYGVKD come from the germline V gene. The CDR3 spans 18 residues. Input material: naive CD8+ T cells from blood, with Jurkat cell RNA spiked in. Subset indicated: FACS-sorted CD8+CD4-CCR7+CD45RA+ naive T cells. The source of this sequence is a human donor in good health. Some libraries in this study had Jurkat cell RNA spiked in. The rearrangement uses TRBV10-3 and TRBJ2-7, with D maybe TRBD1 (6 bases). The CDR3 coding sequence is TGTGCCATCAGTGACGGACAGTCGTCATCCCCGTCGTTCTACGAGCAGTACTTC. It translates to CAISDGQSSSPSFYEQYF.